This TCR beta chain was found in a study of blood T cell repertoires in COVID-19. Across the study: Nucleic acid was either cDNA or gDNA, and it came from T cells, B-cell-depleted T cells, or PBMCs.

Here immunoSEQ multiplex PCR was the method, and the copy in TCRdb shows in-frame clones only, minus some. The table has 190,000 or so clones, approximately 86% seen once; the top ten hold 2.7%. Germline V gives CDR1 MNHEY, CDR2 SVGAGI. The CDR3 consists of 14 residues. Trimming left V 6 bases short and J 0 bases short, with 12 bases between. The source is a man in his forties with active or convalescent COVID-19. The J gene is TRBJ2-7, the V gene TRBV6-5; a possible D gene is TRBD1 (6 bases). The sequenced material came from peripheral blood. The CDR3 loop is CASSPARGSYEQYF. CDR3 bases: TGTGCCAGCAGCCCCGCCAGGGGCTCCTACGAGCAGTACTTC.